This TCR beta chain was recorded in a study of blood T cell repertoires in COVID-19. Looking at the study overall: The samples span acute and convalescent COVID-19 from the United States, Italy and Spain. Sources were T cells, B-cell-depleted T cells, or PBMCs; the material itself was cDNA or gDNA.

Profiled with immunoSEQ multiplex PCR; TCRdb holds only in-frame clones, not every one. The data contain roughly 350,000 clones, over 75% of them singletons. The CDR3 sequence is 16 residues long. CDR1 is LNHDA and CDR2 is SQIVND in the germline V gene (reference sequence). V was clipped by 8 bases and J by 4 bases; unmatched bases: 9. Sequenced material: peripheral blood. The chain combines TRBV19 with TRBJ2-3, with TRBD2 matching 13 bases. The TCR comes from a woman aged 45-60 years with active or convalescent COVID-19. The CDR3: CASAPILAGGSDTQYF. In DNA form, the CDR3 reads TGTGCCAGTGCTCCAATACTAGCGGGGGGGTCAGATACGCAGTATTTT.